This TCR beta chain was documented in a study of patients and donors after allogeneic stem cell transplantation. TCRdb ran MiXCR on the RT-PCR reads and lists one entry per CDR3 protein. The sample includes tens of thousands of distinct CDR3 sequences, around 48% seen only once; the top ten take 61%. V shed 6 bases and J 2 bases; nucleotides not matched to a gene: 6. The germline gives CDR1 KGHDR, CDR2 SFDVKD. The CDR3 covers 15 residues. Source material: blood, either unsorted or a sorted T cell fraction (not recorded which). This chain joins TRBV24-1 and TRBJ2-1, with TRBD2 matching 7 bases. The sequence was obtained from a human donor who was either an allogeneic HSCT recipient or a stem cell or donor lymphocyte infusion donor (not recorded which). It is not recorded whose cells these are; they may come from a transplant donor. The chain's CDR3 is CATSLASGTYNEQFF. CDR3 DNA: TGTGCCACCAGTTTGGCTAGCGGCACCTACAATGAGCAGTTCTTC.